These 14 T cell receptor beta chains share one sample of origin, sequenced in a study of beta chain features in type 1 diabetes. Since all of the isolated RNA was reverse transcribed, expressed TCRB transcripts were what got sequenced. The repertoire was sequenced with immunoSEQ multiplex PCR; TCRdb's copy has only in-frame clones and lacks some. The sample records about 160,000 clones, about 8.1% being singletons. Sequencing was carried out using central memory CD4+ T cells from blood. Source of these receptors: a man aged 18 to 30 in good health.

This clone was picked up a small number of times. The chain is built from TRBV7-9 and TRBJ1-2; a weak D match, TRBD1 (6 bases). The V end lost 5 bases, the J end lost 7 bases, and 14 bases lay between the germline ends. The CDR3 is 13 amino acids. Germline V gene data show CDR1 as SEHNR and CDR2 as FQNEAQ (reference sequence). The CDR3 sequence: CASSGQPVGGYTF. CDR3 bases: TGTGCCAGCAGCGGACAGCCGGTGGGTGGCTACACCTTC.

Turning to this clone: At one end the junction does not follow the germline gene, possibly because of a read error. This chain links TRBV6-1 with TRBJ1-5; 7 bases are shared with TRBD1. Germline assignment: CDR1 MNHNS and CDR2 SASEGT. This CDR3 spans 16 amino acids. CDR3 bases: TGTGCCATCAGTGAGGCGGGCAGGGGGAGCAATCAGCCCCAGCATTTT. This codes for CAISEAGRGSNQPQHF.

The chain has TRBV5-1 and TRBJ2-5, with D perhaps matching TRBD2 (6 bases). The ends were cut back, 4 bases at V and 1 base at J, with 11 bases in the middle. Per the germline V gene, CDR1 is SGHRS and CDR2 is YFSETQ. CDR3 length: 14 amino acids. Here the CDR3 reads CASSPGRPQETQYF. CDR3 DNA: TGCGCCAGCAGCCCAGGGAGGCCCCAAGAGACCCAGTACTTC.

The gene calls are TRBV30 and TRBJ2-1; 8 bases map to TRBD2. V shed 3 bases and J 1 base; nucleotides not matched to a gene: 2. This CDR3 region has 14 residues. The germline CDR1 and CDR2 sequences are GTSNPN and SVGIG (reference sequence). The CDR3 spells CAWRTGGSYNEQFF. CDR3 nucleotides: TGTGCCTGGAGGACGGGGGGGTCCTACAATGAGCAGTTCTTC.

This clone has more than one count but fewer than ten. V usage is TRBV11-1 and J usage is TRBJ1-6; TRBD1 aligns across 11 bases. The CDR3 runs 15 residues. Germline CDR1 reads SGHAT; CDR2 reads FQDESV (reference sequence). J was trimmed by 11 bases and V by 5 bases; bases with no gene match: 8. In DNA, the CDR3 is TGTGCCAGCAGCAAGGGGACAGGGGGAGGTCCACCCCTCCACTTT. Its translation is CASSKGTGGGPPLHF.

Only a few counts were recorded for this clone. The CDR3 reads CASTPFGGTGANVLTF. CDR3 sequence (DNA): TGTGCCAGCACTCCCTTTGGGGGGACTGGGGCCAACGTCCTGACTTTC. This chain joins TRBV28 and TRBJ2-6, with TRBD2 as a possible D gene (6 bases). V shed 7 bases and J shed 2 bases, with 15 bases lying between them. Germline V gene data show CDR1 as MDHEN and CDR2 as SYDVKM. There are 16 residues in the CDR3.

This clone was found many times. The CDR3 is CASSLESRGLFF. The CDR3, as DNA: TGTGCCAGCAGCTTAGAGAGCAGGGGGCTGTTTTTT. This chain joins TRBV7-9 and TRBJ1-4; 7 bases are a match to TRBD1. J gave up 14 bases and V 1 base, and 4 bases lay outside the gene matches. The germline CDR1 and CDR2 sequences are SEHNR and FQNEAQ (reference sequence). The CDR3 runs to 12 residues.

The gene calls are TRBV7-2 and TRBJ2-2, with D maybe TRBD2 (6 bases). The CDR3 is 16 residues long. The ends were cut back, 3 bases at V and 2 bases at J, with 13 bases in the middle. Germline V gene sequence: CDR1 SGHTA, CDR2 FQGNSA. CDR3 nucleotides: TGTGCCAGCAGCTTCCCGGCGGGGCTAAACACCGGGGAGCTGTTTTTT. Amino acid sequence: CASSFPAGLNTGELFF.

This clone was detected a few times. This chain joins TRBV18 and TRBJ2-7, with D perhaps matching TRBD2 (5 bases). V was clipped by 3 bases and J by 3 bases, with 15 bases between them. CDR1 and CDR2 (germline): KGHSH, LQKENI. This CDR3 is built from 15 residues. Here the CDR3 DNA reads TGTGCCAGCTCACCGACCTACGAGGGCAACTACGAGCAGTACTTC. Translated: CASSPTYEGNYEQYF.

In this sample, this clone turned up a few times. The chain has TRBV11-3 and TRBJ2-6; 12 bases fit TRBD1. The J segment lost 2 bases and the V segment lost 5 bases, leaving 4 bases of the junction unmatched. The CDR3 length is 17 residues. Germline V gene lookup returns CDR1 SGHNT and CDR2 YENEEA. The CDR3 spells CASSPGQGAPGANVLTF. Written as DNA, the CDR3 is TGTGCCAGCAGCCCGGGACAGGGGGCACCTGGGGCCAACGTCCTGACTTTC.

The chain employs TRBV29-1 and TRBJ1-2; D uncertain. Trimming shortened V by 3 bases and J by 8 bases, and 13 bases separated the two germline ends. CDR3 size: 12 residues. Looked up from germline, CDR1 is SQVTM and CDR2 is ANQGSEA. CDR3 DNA sequence: TGCAGCGTTGAGTTTGGGCCTGGGGGCTACACCTTC. This encodes CSVEFGPGGYTF.

The table lists this clone with a few counts. The rearrangement uses TRBV18 and TRBJ2-3; 12 bases are a match to TRBD2. The trim removed 4 bases at V and 6 bases at J, leaving 2 bases unmatched. The CDR3 contains 14 residues. Germline values: CDR1 KGHSH, CDR2 LQKENI. Written as DNA, the CDR3 is TGTGCCAGCTCACGGGGGACTAGCGGGGATACGCAGTATTTT. This sequence encodes CASSRGTSGDTQYF.

The sample holds many counts of this clone. V gene TRBV28 combines with J gene TRBJ1-4; D gene ambiguous. Trimming cost V 7 bases and J 4 bases, with 16 bases left between them. This CDR3 has 15 amino acids. Per germline, CDR1 MDHEN and CDR2 SYDVKM. Here the CDR3 reads CASTKRMGYNEKLFF. The CDR3 DNA is TGTGCCAGCACCAAAAGAATGGGCTATAATGAAAAACTGTTTTTT.

This chain uses TRBV10-3 with TRBJ1-2, with D perhaps matching TRBD1 (5 bases). Trimming removed 4 bases from V and 4 bases from J, with 10 bases in between. There are 13 residues in the CDR3. CDR1 and CDR2 (germline): ENHRY, SYGVKD. The CDR3 region has the DNA TGTGCCATCAGTGGGGAGGGACGCTATGGCTACACCTTC. This encodes CAISGEGRYGYTF.